The text below deals with one T cell receptor (beta chain). These data are taken from a study of Graves' ophthalmopathy and Graves' hyperthyroidism. For the study at large: Peripheral blood was obtained at first diagnosis, ahead of any treatment.

This CDR3 has 16 amino acids. The germline CDR1 and CDR2 sequences are SGHAT and FQNNGV. Unmatched junction bases numbered 7, after V lost 5 bases and J lost 2 bases. RNA transcripts were the template, and TCR beta CDR3 regions were amplified from them. The first round was an RT-PCR with HTBI primers, and the second round was a multiplex PCR. Each CDR3 protein is one row after TCRdb ran MiXCR on the multiplex PCR reads. The sample contains approximately 150,000 distinct CDR3 sequences, about two fifths of which appear only once. Other autoimmune diseases, uncontrolled infections, pregnancy and lactation each led to patient exclusion.

The clonotype originates from a man aged 30 to 45 with Graves' ophthalmopathy. Material for sequencing was peripheral blood. The chain employs TRBV11-2 and TRBJ2-5; 11 bases agree with TRBD2. This chain's CDR3 is CASSPSTSGTQETQYF. The CDR3, as DNA: TGTGCCAGCAGCCCGTCGACTAGCGGGACGCAAGAGACCCAGTACTTC.